The 28 T cell receptor beta chains reported below all come from one sample, sequenced in a study of T-cell reconstitution after alpha-beta-depleted transplantation in children (dated by TCRdb to 2016 to 2017). The treatment or condition label for this specimen denotes: allogeneic hematopoietic cell transplantation with graft depleted of TCRalphabeta T cells and CD19 B cells. To prepare the library, PCR was applied. These reads were obtained on an Illumina HiSeq 2500. To normalize quantification of the TCRbeta repertoire, the TCR libraries were built with molecular barcoding that relied on unique molecular identifiers. TCRdb reprocessed the public reads (quality trimming at Q25 with fastp, clone calling with MiXCR) and kept in-frame beta chains. Each entry is one CDR3 protein sequence, shown with its most common DNA and genes. This sample holds around 800,000 distinct CDR3 sequences; about 15% were observed only once. The ten largest clones represent 5% of the sample.

The specimen comprised PBMCs, mostly from graft donor cells, sampled 360 days after TCRalphabeta/CD19-depleted stem cell transplant. Source of these receptors: a male patient younger than 18 who had a stem cell transplant for acute lymphoblastic leukemia, so the T cells may come from the graft donor.

The chain is built from TRBV6-2 or TRBV6-3 and TRBJ2-1; D remains ambiguous. CDR1 is MNHEY, CDR2 SVGEGT, per germline. The V end was cut by 2 bases, the J end by 5 bases, with 13 bases between. This CDR3 contains 15 residues. CDR3: CASSYPRLDHNEQFF. CDR3 DNA: TGTGCCAGCAGTTACCCCCGGCTAGACCACAATGAGCAGTTCTTC.

V and J are TRBV9 and TRBJ2-3, with 16 positions matching TRBD2. V trimming: 4 bases; J trimming: 6 bases; junction bases outside the gene matches: 11. The germline V gene encodes CDR1 SGDLS and CDR2 YYNGEE. The CDR3 runs to 18 residues. The CDR3 is CASSTPPGLAGGLDTQYF. The CDR3 DNA reads as TGTGCCAGCAGCACCCCTCCGGGACTAGCGGGAGGGCTGGATACGCAGTATTTT.

This chain links TRBV5-1 with TRBJ1-1, with 9 positions matching TRBD1. V shed 4 bases and J 2 bases; nucleotides not matched to a gene: 12. The CDR3 is 17 amino acids. From germline, CDR1 is SGHRS and CDR2 YFSETQ. CDR3 nucleotide sequence: TGCGCCAGCAGCGGGTGGACAGGGGACCGGTTTAACACTGAAGCTTTCTTT. Translating it yields CASSGWTGDRFNTEAFF.

The V call is TRBV5-1, the J call TRBJ2-5, with 9 bases matching TRBD1. V was clipped by 2 bases and J by 4 bases; unmatched bases: 15. Germline CDR1 SGHRS, CDR2 YFSETQ. The length of the CDR3 is 18 residues. The CDR3 nucleotides read TGCGCCAGCAGCTTCGCCGCGGGACAGGGAGGAATTGGAGAGACCCAGTACTTC. Translating gives CASSFAAGQGGIGETQYF.

There are a few counts of this clonotype. V and J are TRBV9 and TRBJ2-5; a weak D match, TRBD1 (6 bases). V dropped 0 bases and J dropped 4 bases, with 22 bases sitting between them. The CDR3 is made up of 18 amino acids. The germline V gene encodes CDR1 SGDLS and CDR2 YYNGEE. The CDR3: CASSVATKRQGFGETQYF. DNA for the CDR3: TGTGCCAGCAGCGTAGCTACGAAGAGGCAGGGGTTTGGAGAGACCCAGTACTTC.

V gene TRBV29-1 combines with J gene TRBJ2-7, with TRBD1 identical over 8 bases. The junction had 8 bases not matched to a gene; V was cut back by 3 bases and J by 7 bases. The CDR3 sequence is 13 residues long. The germline gives CDR1 SQVTM, CDR2 ANQGSEA. Here the CDR3 reads CSVDSQGAREQYF. The CDR3 nucleotides are TGCAGCGTTGACTCTCAGGGGGCGCGGGAGCAGTACTTC.

In its sample, this clonotype was seen a few times. The V gene is TRBV11-2, the J gene TRBJ2-2, with unresolved D. There are 14 residues in the CDR3. Deletions cut 2 bases from V and 4 bases from J, with 8 bases between. Germline values: CDR1 SGHAT, CDR2 FQNNGV. CDR3 sequence reads: CASSLIVSTGELFF. CDR3 DNA: TGTGCCAGCAGCTTAATAGTCAGCACCGGGGAGCTGTTTTTT.

This chain uses TRBV6-5 with TRBJ2-5, with 8 bases lining up with TRBD2. The ends lost 0 bases at V and 3 bases at J; junction bases unmatched: 12. The CDR3 has 18 residues. Germline V gene sequence: CDR1 MNHEY, CDR2 SVGAGI. The CDR3 loop is CASSYSPMVAGGEETQYF. CDR3 DNA: TGTGCCAGCAGTTACTCCCCCATGGTGGCGGGAGGCGAAGAGACCCAGTACTTC.

This clonotype occurred a few times. The chain recombines TRBV7-2 with TRBJ1-5; perhaps TRBD1 as D (6 bases). CDR3 size: 17 residues. Germline assignment: CDR1 SGHTA and CDR2 FQGNSA. V lost 2 bases, J lost 3 bases, and 17 bases lay in between. CDR3 DNA: TGTGCCAGCAGCTTATCAATCACAGGGTACCCCAATCAGCCCCAGCATTTT. This gives the protein CASSLSITGYPNQPQHF.

The genes are TRBV27 and TRBJ2-5, with D unclear. This CDR3 comprises 13 residues. V was trimmed by 5 bases and J by 5 bases, leaving 12 bases between them. CDR1 and CDR2 (germline): MNHEY, SMNVEV (reference sequence). Written as DNA, the CDR3 is TGTGCCAGCAGTCGTTCCTACACGGAGACCCAGTACTTC. It translates to CASSRSYTETQYF.

This sequence joins TRBV5-1 and TRBJ2-1, with D perhaps TRBD2 (6 bases). The CDR3 runs to 16 residues. Trimming shortened V by 0 bases and J by 5 bases, and 15 bases separated the two germline ends. The germline gives CDR1 SGHRS, CDR2 YFSETQ. The CDR3 is CASSLVNGGTDNEQFF. CDR3 coding DNA: TGCGCCAGCAGCTTGGTCAATGGCGGGACCGACAATGAGCAGTTCTTC.

The table lists this clonotype with a count of one. The chain is built from TRBV12-3 or TRBV12-4 and TRBJ1-2, with unresolved D. The V gene lost 7 bases and the J gene lost 4 bases, with 19 bases spanning the gap. The CDR3 length is 15 residues. The CDR3 DNA reads TGTGCCAGCAAGCGGGCCGGTTGGGAAAGCTATGGCTACACCTTC. Its protein product is CASKRAGWESYGYTF.

A few counts support this clonotype. The J gene is TRBJ2-1, the V gene TRBV20-1; the match to TRBD2 covers 13 bases. Germline assignment: CDR1 DFQATT and CDR2 SNEGSKA (reference sequence). V lost 0 bases to trimming and J lost 1 base; unmatched junction nucleotides: 12. The CDR3 contains 20 residues. The CDR3: CSARDRRTSGRMGSYNEQFF. The CDR3, as DNA: TGCAGTGCTAGAGATCGGAGGACTAGCGGGAGAATGGGGTCCTACAATGAGCAGTTCTTC.

The J gene is TRBJ2-5, the V gene TRBV7-9, with TRBD1 as a possible D gene (5 bases). V was cut by 5 bases and J by 0 bases, with 13 bases left in between. The germline V gene encodes CDR1 SEHNR and CDR2 FQNEAQ (reference sequence). This CDR3 is 15 amino acids long. The CDR3 protein is CASSPKAGYQETQYF. The CDR3 DNA reads as TGTGCCAGCAGCCCGAAGGCAGGGTACCAAGAGACCCAGTACTTC. Based on the CDR3 plus reference TRBV7-9 and TRBJ2-5, the full variable domain is DTGVSQNPRHKITKRGQNVTFRCDPISEHNRLYWYRQTLGQGPEFLTYFQNEAQLEKSRLLSDRFSAERPKGSFSTLEIQRTEQGDSAMYLCASSPKAGYQETQYFGPGTRLLVL.

This chain connects TRBV5-1 to TRBJ2-7, with 7 bases matching TRBD1. Germline CDR1 is SGHRS and CDR2 is YFSETQ. The CDR3 extends over 13 amino acids. Losses at the gene ends were 5 bases for V and 5 bases for J; bases not matched to a gene: 7. CDR3 in amino acids: CASSRGQAHEQYF. In nucleotides, the CDR3 is TGCGCCAGCAGTCGCGGACAGGCCCACGAGCAGTACTTC.

This clonotype occurred a few times. This sequence joins TRBV10-3 and TRBJ2-7; D unclear. The ends were cut back, 8 bases at V and 0 bases at J, with 11 bases in the middle. The CDR3 sequence is 13 residues long. Germline values: CDR1 ENHRY, CDR2 SYGVKD. This CDR3 reads CAIASLSSYEQYF. DNA of the CDR3: TGTGCCATCGCCTCCCTTAGCTCCTACGAGCAGTACTTC.

Ten or more counts support this clonotype. V is TRBV29-1 and J is TRBJ2-7; 10 nucleotides match TRBD2. The CDR3 spans 17 residues. V lost 4 bases and J lost 7; bases outside the gene matches: 19. Germline CDR1 reads SQVTM; CDR2 reads ANQGSEA. This CDR3 is CSVALFLAGERIGEQYF. DNA of the CDR3: TGCAGCGTTGCTCTCTTCCTAGCGGGAGAGAGAATTGGTGAGCAGTACTTC.

This chain joins TRBV12-5 and TRBJ2-7; tentative D call: TRBD2 (6 bases). Germline V lookup: CDR1 LGHNT, CDR2 FRNRAP. The V and J ends lost 2 bases and 0 bases respectively, with 17 bases between them. The CDR3 is 17 amino acids. CDR3 residues: CASGLRLRGGSSYEQYF. The CDR3 DNA is TGTGCTAGTGGTTTGCGGTTGCGGGGTGGCAGCTCCTACGAGCAGTACTTC. The variable domain in full, with the rest retrieved from reference TRBV12-5 and TRBJ2-7, is DARVTQTPRHKVTEMGQEVTMRCQPILGHNTVFWYRQTMMQGLELLAYFRNRAPLDDSGMPKDRFSAEMPDATLATLKIQPSEPRDSAVYFCASGLRLRGGSSYEQYFGPGTRLTVT.

This clonotype was detected a few times. The genes are TRBV30 and TRBJ2-6; 8 nucleotides align to TRBD2. The germline gives CDR1 GTSNPN, CDR2 SVGIG (reference sequence). V lost 5 bases, J lost 4 bases, and 10 bases stayed unmatched. CDR3 size: 16 residues. The CDR3 nucleotides read TGTGCCTGGGCGGGGGGACTGGGAGCCGGGGCCAACGTCCTGACTTTC. As protein: CAWAGGLGAGANVLTF.

The rearrangement uses TRBV5-1 and TRBJ1-1; TRBD1 agrees at 8 bases. This CDR3 has 16 residues. V shed 4 bases, J shed 4 bases, and the junction held 12 bases outside the gene matches. Germline V gene data show CDR1 as SGHRS and CDR2 as YFSETQ. The CDR3 region has the DNA TGCGCCAGCAGCAAATTTATCAGGGGGCCGATCACTGAAGCTTTCTTT. Protein: CASSKFIRGPITEAFF. Looking up the rest from reference TRBV5-1 and TRBJ1-1 gives the full variable domain: KAGVTQTPRYLIKTRGQQVTLSCSPISGHRSVSWYQQTPGQGLQFLFEYFSETQRNKGNFPGRFSGRQFSNSRSEMNVSTLELGDSALYLCASSKFIRGPITEAFFGQGTRLTVV.

This clonotype was counted a few times. The chain is built from TRBV3-1 and TRBJ2-1; no reliable D call. The CDR3 sequence is 12 residues long. Trimming shortened V by 1 base and J by 7 bases, and 5 bases separated the two germline ends. CDR1 and CDR2 (germline): LGHDT, YNNKEL (reference sequence). CDR3 loop: CASSQGTNEQFF. CDR3 coding DNA: TGTGCCAGCAGCCAAGGAACGAATGAGCAGTTCTTC.

With regard to this clonotype: At one boundary the junction diverges from the germline segment, which might be a read error. The rearrangement joins TRBV5-1 to TRBJ2-7; TRBD1 aligns across 7 bases. From germline, CDR1 is SGHRS and CDR2 YFSETQ. The CDR3 has 14 amino acids. CDR3 bases: TGCGCCAGCAGCCAATGGACAGGAGAAGGCGAGCAGTGCTTC. It translates to CASSQWTGEGEQCF.

The rearrangement joins TRBV11-2 to TRBJ2-7; TRBD2 matches 8 bases. V was pared by 5 bases and J by 13 bases, with 10 bases of the junction left unmatched. The CDR3 sequence is 12 residues long. Germline values: CDR1 SGHAT, CDR2 FQNNGV. The CDR3 protein is CASSPLGLAGYF. In DNA form, the CDR3 reads TGTGCCAGCAGCCCCCTCGGACTAGCCGGCTACTTC.

The V gene is TRBV7-9, the J gene TRBJ2-1; D possibly corresponds to TRBD1 (6 bases). CDR3 size: 15 residues. Trimming pared 4 bases from V and 8 bases from J, leaving 18 bases between. Germline V gene lookup returns CDR1 SEHNR and CDR2 FQNEAQ (reference sequence). The DNA for the CDR3 is TGTGCCAGCAGCTCCCCTCGACCAGGGGCCCATGAGCAGTTCTTC. It specifies CASSSPRPGAHEQFF.

This clonotype was seen a few times. The junction departs from germline at one end; a sequencing error may be responsible. This sequence joins TRBV7-9 and TRBJ1-4; no clear D. The CDR3 totals 15 residues. Germline CDR1 is SEHNR and CDR2 is FQNEAQ (reference sequence). In DNA, the CDR3 is TGTGCCAGCAGCGTAGCGGGCGCAACTAATGAAAAACTGTTTTTT. It codes for CASSVAGATNEKLFF. The whole variable domain, remainder taken from reference TRBV7-9 and TRBJ1-4, is DTGVSQNPRHKITKRGQNVTFRCDPISEHNRLYWYRQTLGQGPEFLTYFQNEAQLEKSRLLSDRFSAERPKGSFSTLEIQRTEQGDSAMYLCASSVAGATNEKLFFGSGTQLSVL.

The rearrangement uses TRBV18 and TRBJ2-1; 11 bases are shared with TRBD2. Germline trimming cut 1 base from V and 4 bases from J; bases unmatched to any gene: 6. The CDR3 has 17 amino acids. CDR1 and CDR2 from the germline V gene are KGHSH and LQKENI. CDR3 residues: CASSPLAGGPFYNEQFF. As DNA, the CDR3 is TGTGCCAGCTCACCACTAGCGGGAGGGCCCTTTTACAATGAGCAGTTCTTC.

This clonotype appeared a few times. The chain has TRBV7-2 and TRBJ2-6; 8 bases fit TRBD1. From germline, CDR1 is SGHTA and CDR2 FQGNSA. The CDR3 is made up of 23 amino acids. V shed 3 bases and J 1 base; nucleotides not matched to a gene: 23. The CDR3 is CASSFRFDRGPNPPFSGANVLTF. In nucleotides, the CDR3 is TGTGCCAGCAGCTTTCGTTTCGACAGGGGTCCTAATCCTCCCTTTTCTGGGGCCAACGTCCTGACTTTC.

This clonotype was detected only a few times. The rearrangement uses TRBV12-3 or TRBV12-4 and TRBJ2-1; 10 nucleotides agree with TRBD2. CDR3 length: 16 amino acids. The junction had 22 bases not matched to a gene; V was cut back by 8 bases and J by 15 bases. The CDR3 loop is CASSDYRGLAGVFAFF. The CDR3 DNA follows: TGTGCCAGCTCCGATTATAGGGGGCTAGCGGGAGTGTTCGCGTTCTTC.